The following is a TCR beta chain sequence with its context. It has no known antigen specificity. Germline and junction disagree at one end, which may indicate a read error. The CDR3 has 16 amino acids, counting the end cysteine and phenylalanine. Only the CDR3 DNA stays, 48 bases, in frame from base 1. CDR1 SEHNR and CDR2 FQNEAQ are derived from the germline V gene (reference sequence). Preparation of the library involved the immunoSEQ multiplex PCR assay. This is the immuneACCESS table as TCRdb keeps it, with only in-frame sequences that have V and J called. A part of the clones is gone; compared with another copy, unresolved V genes explain less than half, and the rest is unexplained. This sample comprises tens of thousands of clones, around nine tenths of them detected only once. The top ten constitute approximately 0.67% of the sample. The sample is drawn from a study of T cell changes during pregnancy in multiple sclerosis (dated by TCRdb to the late 2010s). The study in broad terms: The study examined how the T cell repertoire changed over the course of pregnancy in women with multiple sclerosis.

The receptor's source is a female donor in good health, enrolled as a control in a pregnancy study. The sequences come from CD4+ T cells from peripheral blood mononuclear cells, collected in the second trimester of pregnancy. The V gene is TRBV7-9 and the J gene is TRBJ1-2, with the D gene not clear enough to name. The nucleotide sequence reads as follows: TGTGCCGGCAGCTCGGGATGGGTGTCGTCGGTTCGTGGCTACACCTTC. Translated, this is CAGSSGWVSSVRGYTF.